Following are 18 T cell receptor beta chains from one sample sequenced in a study of beta chain features in type 1 diabetes. What was sequenced were expressed TCRB transcripts, since all of the isolated RNA had been reverse transcribed. Data came from immunoSEQ multiplex PCR; TCRdb stores just in-frame clones and leaves some out. The sample has hundreds of thousands of clones; approximately 9.9% are singletons. The sequenced sample consisted of naive CD4+ T cells from blood. All receptors come from a woman in her twenties or thirties in good health.

The chain links TRBV7-2 to TRBJ2-1, with D possibly TRBD1 on 6 matching bases. This CDR3 is 16 amino acids long. Trimming cost V 5 bases and J 6 bases, with 20 bases left between them. The germline gives CDR1 SGHTA, CDR2 FQGNSA. DNA for the CDR3: TGTGCCAGCAGCCTAGGGGACACAGGTCGGGCCAATGAGCAGTTCTTC. Protein sequence: CASSLGDTGRANEQFF.

This clone has more than one count but fewer than ten. The gene calls are TRBV6-5 and TRBJ2-7; D ambiguous. V was clipped by 0 bases and J by 0 bases, with 12 bases between them. Per germline, CDR1 MNHEY and CDR2 SVGAGI. The CDR3 runs to 16 residues. The DNA for the CDR3 is TGTGCCAGCAGTTACTCTATTGGCTGGAGCTCCTACGAGCAGTACTTC. Encoded protein: CASSYSIGWSSYEQYF.

This clone was counted a few times. This sequence joins TRBV5-1 and TRBJ2-1; D is ambiguous. V was clipped by 2 bases and J by 6 bases, with 12 bases between them. CDR3 length: 14 residues. Germline lookup yields CDR1 SGHRS and CDR2 YFSETQ. The CDR3 DNA reads TGCGCCAGCAGCTTTAGACACCCTGGCAATGAGCAGTTCTTC. Its protein product is CASSFRHPGNEQFF.

V and J are TRBV15 and TRBJ2-7, with TRBD1 matching over 9 bases. CDR1 and CDR2 (germline): LNHNV, YYDKDF (reference sequence). This CDR3 is built from 16 residues. J gave up 7 bases and V 6 bases, and 16 bases lay outside the gene matches. CDR3 amino acids: CATRGDRDHGTREQYF. The CDR3 DNA reads as TGTGCCACCAGGGGGGACAGGGATCATGGGACGAGGGAGCAGTACTTC.

In DNA, the CDR3 is TGCAGCGTTGATAGCGACTTCGGACAGGGGTTCACAAAAGAGACCCAGTACTTC. Translation: CSVDSDFGQGFTKETQYF. The V gene is TRBV29-1, the J gene TRBJ2-5; TRBD1 matches 9 bases. Germline CDR1 SQVTM, CDR2 ANQGSEA. V dropped 3 bases and J dropped 3; count of bases not matched to a gene: 17. The CDR3 is 18 residues long.

A few counts support this clone. This chain's CDR3 is CASSSRGFERGTQYF. Written as DNA, the CDR3 is TGTGCCAGCAGCTCAAGAGGCTTCGAGCGGGGGACGCAGTATTTT. The J gene is TRBJ2-3, the V gene TRBV7-9; 8 positions agree with TRBD2. The J segment lost 9 bases and the V segment lost 4 bases, leaving 12 bases of the junction unmatched. CDR1 and CDR2 from the germline V gene are SEHNR and FQNEAQ (reference sequence). The CDR3 sequence is 15 residues long.

The chain uses TRBV7-2 and TRBJ2-3, with 10 positions matching TRBD2. CDR1 is SGHTA and CDR2 is FQGNSA in the germline V gene. The CDR3 spans 16 residues. Trimming at V came to 2 bases and at J to 3 bases, leaving 5 bases not matched to a gene. CDR3: CASSLRAAGGTDTQYF. The CDR3 DNA follows: TGTGCCAGCAGCTTAAGGGCAGCGGGAGGGACAGATACGCAGTATTTT.

This clone was seen only a few times. The junction differs from germline at one of its ends, possibly a read error. The chain carries TRBV5-4 and TRBJ2-3; 13 nucleotides line up with TRBD2. Per the germline V gene, CDR1 is SGHNT and CDR2 is YYREEE (reference sequence). CDR3 length: 12 residues. The CDR3 DNA reads TGCGCCAGCAGCCAAAGACTAGCGGGAGGCTATTTT. Translation: CASSQRLAGGYF.

The rearrangement joins TRBV7-3 to TRBJ2-7; TRBD2 matches 9 bases. V lost 2 bases and J lost 2; bases outside the gene matches: 4. The CDR3 contains 15 residues. Germline V lookup: CDR1 SGHTA, CDR2 FQGTGA. The CDR3 region has the DNA TGTGCCAGCAGCTTAGGAGTAGCGGGAGCCTACGAGCAGTACTTC. It translates to CASSLGVAGAYEQYF.

This clone has only a few counts. The chain uses TRBV28 and TRBJ1-2; possibly TRBD1 for D (6 bases). The CDR3 totals 13 residues. V was trimmed by 8 bases and J by 8 bases, leaving 18 bases between them. The germline gives CDR1 MDHEN, CDR2 SYDVKM. The CDR3 DNA reads as TGTGCCAGCCTCCTGGGCGGGGGGCGAGGCTACACCTTC. Amino acid sequence: CASLLGGGRGYTF.

The rearrangement links TRBV7-8 to TRBJ2-1; tentatively, D is TRBD2 (6 bases). This CDR3 spans 14 amino acids. Trimming took 5 bases from V and 6 from J, leaving 14 bases between them. Germline loops: CDR1 SGHVS, CDR2 FQNEAQ. In nucleotides, the CDR3 is TGTGCCAGCAGCAAAAACGGGAGAAGCAATGAGCAGTTCTTC. It yields the protein CASSKNGRSNEQFF.

The chain employs TRBV28 and TRBJ1-5; 9 nucleotides match TRBD1. The V and J ends lost 4 bases and 6 bases, in that order; junction bases with no gene match: 7. This CDR3 has 15 residues. Germline-derived CDR1 and CDR2 are MDHEN and SYDVKM. CDR3 sequence: CASSSGTGGRQPQHF. As DNA, the CDR3 is TGTGCCAGCAGTTCCGGAACAGGGGGCCGTCAGCCCCAGCATTTT.

This chain uses TRBV9 with TRBJ2-3; 8 positions agree with TRBD2. Looked up from germline, CDR1 is SGDLS and CDR2 is YYNGEE. The ends lost 0 bases at V and 3 bases at J; junction bases unmatched: 3. This CDR3 has 15 residues. The CDR3 DNA reads as TGTGCCAGCAGCGTAGTCGGGGGGGAGACAGATACGCAGTATTTT. It codes for CASSVVGGETDTQYF.

This clone appeared a few times. Within the sample, other DNA sequences also encode this same CDR3. The V call is TRBV5-1, the J call TRBJ2-7; D is undetermined. Germline V gene lookup returns CDR1 SGHRS and CDR2 YFSETQ. This CDR3 is 13 amino acids long. The V gene lost 0 bases and the J gene lost 0 bases, with 4 bases spanning the gap. The CDR3 loop reads CASSLAVSYEQYF. CDR3 nucleotides: TGCGCCAGCAGCTTGGCCGTCTCCTACGAGCAGTACTTC.

This clone came up a few times. This chain links TRBV7-3 with TRBJ2-1; 11 bases fit TRBD1. Germline V gene data show CDR1 as SGHTA and CDR2 as FQGTGA. Germline trimming cut 5 bases from V and 9 bases from J; bases unmatched to any gene: 6. CDR3 length equals 14 residues. The DNA for the CDR3 is TGTGCCAGCAGCGTTGGACAGGGGGCGTTTGAGCAGTTCTTC. It encodes CASSVGQGAFEQFF.

This clone showed up just a few times. The rearrangement uses TRBV27 and TRBJ1-5; 8 bases line up with TRBD1. The CDR3 has 16 amino acids. Germline loops: CDR1 MNHEY, CDR2 SMNVEV (reference sequence). V shed 0 bases, J shed 6 bases, and the junction held 7 bases outside the gene matches. The DNA for the CDR3 is TGTGCCAGCAGTTTATCAGGCAGGGGGCAGGGTCAGCCCCAGCATTTT. Translated, it gives CASSLSGRGQGQPQHF.

The CDR3 nucleotides are TGTGCCAGCAGCACGCGGACGAACCGACTATCCTACGAGCAGTACTTC. Translated, it gives CASSTRTNRLSYEQYF. J is TRBJ2-7 and V is TRBV7-6, with D tentatively TRBD2 (5 bases). The CDR3 sequence is 16 residues long. CDR1 and CDR2 (germline): SGHVS, FNYEAQ. V was clipped by 5 bases and J by 1 base, with 18 bases between them. Full variable domain (rest looked up from reference TRBV7-6 and TRBJ2-7): GAGVSQSPRYKVTKRGQDVALRCDPISGHVSLYWYRQALGQGPEFLTYFNYEAQQDKSGLPNDRFSAERPEGSISTLTIQRTEQRDSAMYRCASSTRTNRLSYEQYFGPGTRLTVT.

The chain is built from TRBV4-2 and TRBJ2-1, with TRBD2 matching over 11 bases. From germline, CDR1 is LGHNA and CDR2 YNFKEQ. The CDR3 consists of 21 residues. Trimming at V came to 0 bases and at J to 1 base, leaving 14 bases not matched to a gene. The CDR3 region has the DNA TGTGCCAGCAGCCAAGAAGACCCGACTAGCGGGATTCTCGTATCCTACAATGAGCAGTTCTTC. This codes for CASSQEDPTSGILVSYNEQFF.